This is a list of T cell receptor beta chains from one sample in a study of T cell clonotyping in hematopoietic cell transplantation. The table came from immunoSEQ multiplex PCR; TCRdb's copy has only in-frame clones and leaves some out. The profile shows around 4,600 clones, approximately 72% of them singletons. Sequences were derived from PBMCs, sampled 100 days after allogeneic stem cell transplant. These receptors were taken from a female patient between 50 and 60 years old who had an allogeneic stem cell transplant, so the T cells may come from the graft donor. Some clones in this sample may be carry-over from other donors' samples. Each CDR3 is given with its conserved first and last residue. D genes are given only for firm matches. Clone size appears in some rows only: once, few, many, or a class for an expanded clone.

DNA: TGTGCCATCAGTGAGTCTTCGTTTACAGAAAACTCCGAGCAGTACTTC
CDR3: CAISESSFTENSEQYF
size: NA
J: TRBJ2-7
V: TRBV10-3
D: NA

DNA: TGTGCCAGCAATGGACAGGGGTACGAGCAGTACTTC
CDR3: CASNGQGYEQYF
size: few
J: TRBJ2-7
V: TRBV6-5
D: TRBD1

DNA: TGTGCCAGCAGCCCAAAGGGACAGGGGGCTCTACTCTACGAGCAGTACTTC
CDR3: CASSPKGQGALLYEQYF
size: NA
J: TRBJ2-7
V: TRBV4-2
D: TRBD1

DNA: TGTGCCAGCAGCACCGGGGACAGTCTCTACGAGCAGTACTTC
CDR3: CASSTGDSLYEQYF
size: medium-sized
J: TRBJ2-7
V: TRBV9
D: TRBD1

DNA: TGTGCCAGCAGCCCAGGCCTAGGGGGGACCCAGTACTTC
CDR3: CASSPGLGGTQYF
size: NA
J: TRBJ2-5
V: TRBV11-2
D: NA

DNA: TGTGCCAGCCGTGGGCCGGGAGGATTCTACGAGCAGTACTTC
CDR3: CASRGPGGFYEQYF
size: NA
J: TRBJ2-7
V: TRBV28
D: TRBD2

DNA: TGCGCCAGCAGCTTTGACGCCCATTCCTACGAGCAGTACTTC
CDR3: CASSFDAHSYEQYF
size: NA
J: TRBJ2-7
V: TRBV5-1
D: NA

DNA: TGTGCCAGCAGATTGGAGCAGAACACTGAAGCTTTCTTT
CDR3: CASRLEQNTEAFF
size: NA
J: TRBJ1-1
V: TRBV27
D: NA

DNA: TGTGCCAGCAGTTCCCGACTAGCGGGAGGGACAGATACGCAGTATTTT
CDR3: CASSSRLAGGTDTQYF
size: medium-sized
J: TRBJ2-3
V: TRBV27
D: TRBD2

DNA: TGTGCCAGCAGTCCCCAACGCCTACACACCCTCCGTGTAGATACGCAGTATTTT
CDR3: CASSPQRLHTLRVDTQYF
size: NA
J: TRBJ2-3
V: TRBV28
D: NA

DNA: TGTGCCAGCAGCCCCCCCGGGGTTAATTCACCCCTCCACTTT
CDR3: CASSPPGVNSPLHF
size: NA
J: TRBJ1-6
V: TRBV7-9
D: NA

DNA: TGTGCCAGCAGCCCTCAGACAGGGGGAGGCTACACCTTC
CDR3: CASSPQTGGGYTF
size: few
J: TRBJ1-2
V: TRBV7-6
D: TRBD1

DNA: TGCAGCGTTGAAGAAGGTTGGGAGTTCTTC
CDR3: CSVEEGWEFF
size: NA
J: TRBJ2-1
V: TRBV29-1
D: NA

DNA: TGTGCCTGGAGTTTAAGGGCCGGGACAGGGTCCTACGAGCAGTACTTC
CDR3: CAWSLRAGTGSYEQYF
size: NA
J: TRBJ2-7
V: TRBV30
D: TRBD1

DNA: TGTGCCAGCAGCCCACGGACTAGCGGGATCTACGAGCAGTACTTC
CDR3: CASSPRTSGIYEQYF
size: NA
J: TRBJ2-7
V: TRBV5-4
D: TRBD2

DNA: TGTGCCAGCAGTTTACGGGTGGGGGCGGGGGCCTACGAGCAGTACTTC
CDR3: CASSLRVGAGAYEQYF
size: NA
J: TRBJ2-7
V: TRBV27
D: NA

DNA: TGTGCCAGCAGTGAAATCACAGGGGGGCGCGGGGTAACTTTCTTT
CDR3: CASSEITGGRGVTFF
size: NA
J: TRBJ1-1
V: TRBV2
D: TRBD1

DNA: TGTGCCAGCAGTTTTAGCGGGAGGATCACAGATACGCAGTATTTT
CDR3: CASSFSGRITDTQYF
size: large
J: TRBJ2-3
V: TRBV6-6
D: TRBD2

DNA: TGTGCCAGCAGAAACCGGGACAGGGTTTACAATGAGCAGTTCTTC
CDR3: CASRNRDRVYNEQFF
size: NA
J: TRBJ2-1
V: TRBV5-4
D: TRBD1

DNA: TGTGCCAGCAGCTCCCAGGGGGGCGGAGGCACAGATACGCAGTATTTT
CDR3: CASSSQGGGGTDTQYF
size: NA
J: TRBJ2-3
V: TRBV9
D: NA

DNA: TGTGCCAGCAGTCCAAGACTAGCGGGAGCTACAGATACGCAGTATTTT
CDR3: CASSPRLAGATDTQYF
size: medium-sized
J: TRBJ2-3
V: TRBV27
D: TRBD2

DNA: TGCGCCAGTGAACCGGGGGCGTGGGAGACCCAGTACTTC
CDR3: CASEPGAWETQYF
size: NA
J: TRBJ2-5
V: TRBV10-2
D: NA

DNA: TGTGCCAGCAGCACCACAGGGGACGGATACGAGCAGTACTTC
CDR3: CASSTTGDGYEQYF
size: NA
J: TRBJ2-7
V: TRBV7-2
D: TRBD1

DNA: TGCGCCAGCAGCCAAGGGGCGGTGGGACAGCAGACCGGATACGAGCAGTACTTC
CDR3: CASSQGAVGQQTGYEQYF
size: NA
J: TRBJ2-7
V: TRBV4-1
D: TRBD1

DNA: TGTGCCAGCAGCTTATTTGCGGGAGGGCCGTCCGAGCAGTACTTC
CDR3: CASSLFAGGPSEQYF
size: few
J: TRBJ2-7
V: TRBV7-6
D: TRBD2

DNA: TGTGCCAGCAGTTTATACCTGAACACCGGGGAGCTGTTTTTT
CDR3: CASSLYLNTGELFF
size: NA
J: TRBJ2-2
V: TRBV27
D: NA

DNA: TGCGCCAGCAGCTTGGGGGGGGACCGGGAGCTGTTTTTT
CDR3: CASSLGGDRELFF
size: NA
J: TRBJ2-2
V: TRBV5-1
D: NA

DNA: TGTGCCAGTAGTGCCCGAACCGGGACAGGGGTGCGTCAGCCCCAGCATTTT
CDR3: CASSARTGTGVRQPQHF
size: NA
J: TRBJ1-5
V: TRBV19
D: TRBD1

DNA: TGTGCCATCAGCCCCGGGGCGGGAGGAGGGACCGGGGAGCTGTTTTTT
CDR3: CAISPGAGGGTGELFF
size: NA
J: TRBJ2-2
V: TRBV10-3
D: TRBD2

DNA: TGCGCCAGCAGCTTGGGCGGGACTAGCGGGAAGGATACGCAGTATTTT
CDR3: CASSLGGTSGKDTQYF
size: NA
J: TRBJ2-3
V: TRBV5-1
D: TRBD2

DNA: TGTGCCAGCAGCCCCTTTTCGGACGGCAAAAACATTCAGTACTTC
CDR3: CASSPFSDGKNIQYF
size: few
J: TRBJ2-4
V: TRBV5-5
D: NA

DNA: TGCGCCAGCAGTGAGCGGGGCGCCGGCACAGATACGCAGTATTTT
CDR3: CASSERGAGTDTQYF
size: once
J: TRBJ2-3
V: TRBV10-1
D: NA

DNA: TGTGCCAGCAGACGCACAGATACGCAGTATTTT
CDR3: CASRRTDTQYF
size: once
J: TRBJ2-3
V: TRBV25-1
D: NA

DNA: TGTGCCAGCAGCCCCTCAGTCGCAGATACGCAGTATTTT
CDR3: CASSPSVADTQYF
size: NA
J: TRBJ2-3
V: TRBV9
D: NA

DNA: TGTGCCAGCAGCTTAACTAGCGGGAGTAGTAACGAGCAGTACTTC
CDR3: CASSLTSGSSNEQYF
size: NA
J: TRBJ2-7
V: TRBV7-6
D: TRBD2

DNA: TGTGCCTGGTCCCCCGAGGGGTGGACTGAAGCTTTCTTT
CDR3: CAWSPEGWTEAFF
size: NA
J: TRBJ1-1
V: TRBV30
D: NA

DNA: TGTGCCAGCAGCCTGGAGGGGGGAGTGAAAGAGACCCAGTACTTC
CDR3: CASSLEGGVKETQYF
size: NA
J: TRBJ2-5
V: TRBV7-3
D: NA

DNA: TGTGCCAGCAGCTTACAGGGAAGGGGGGATACGCAGTATTTT
CDR3: CASSLQGRGDTQYF
size: NA
J: TRBJ2-3
V: TRBV5-5
D: NA

DNA: TGTGCCAGCAGTTACCTCGCTGAGAATGAGCAGTTCTTC
CDR3: CASSYLAENEQFF
size: NA
J: TRBJ2-1
V: TRBV6-5
D: NA

DNA: TGCGCCAGCAGGCTCGGGGAGGGGCTGGGTGGTGAGCAGTTCTTC
CDR3: CASRLGEGLGGEQFF
size: NA
J: TRBJ2-1
V: TRBV5-1
D: TRBD2

DNA: TGTGCCAGTAGCCCACAGGGGCGACCCCACAATGAGCAGTTCTTC
CDR3: CASSPQGRPHNEQFF
size: NA
J: TRBJ2-1
V: TRBV19
D: TRBD1

DNA: TGTGCCAGCAGCGCCGGGACAGGGATCTACGAGCAGTACTTC
CDR3: CASSAGTGIYEQYF
size: once
J: TRBJ2-7
V: TRBV27
D: TRBD1

DNA: TGTGCCACCAGCACCAGGGGAGAGACCCAGTACTTC
CDR3: CATSTRGETQYF
size: NA
J: TRBJ2-5
V: TRBV15
D: NA

DNA: TGTGCCAGCAGCCCGACTGGCTCCTACAATGAGCAGTTCTTC
CDR3: CASSPTGSYNEQFF
size: NA
J: TRBJ2-1
V: TRBV11-2
D: NA

DNA: TGCAGTGCTGGAAGCGCCCTCGGCTACACCTTC
CDR3: CSAGSALGYTF
size: NA
J: TRBJ1-2
V: TRBV20-1
D: NA

DNA: TGTGCCAGCAGCCAAGAGCCTAGCTCCTATAATTCACCCCTCCACTTT
CDR3: CASSQEPSSYNSPLHF
size: NA
J: TRBJ1-6
V: TRBV4-2
D: NA

DNA: TGTGCCAGCAGCGTGGTGCACGGCCAGCCCCAGCATTTT
CDR3: CASSVVHGQPQHF
size: NA
J: TRBJ1-5
V: TRBV11-2
D: NA

DNA: TGTGCCAGCAGCTTAGGGCTCCGGGGTGAAAAACTGTTTTTT
CDR3: CASSLGLRGEKLFF
size: NA
J: TRBJ1-4
V: TRBV11-2
D: NA

DNA: TGTGCCAGCAGTTTCGTCAGGTCAACTAATGAAAAACTGTTTTTT
CDR3: CASSFVRSTNEKLFF
size: few
J: TRBJ1-4
V: TRBV28
D: NA

DNA: TGTGCCATCAGTCCGGGACAGGGGATTCATTACGAGCAGTACTTC
CDR3: CAISPGQGIHYEQYF
size: NA
J: TRBJ2-7
V: TRBV6-6
D: TRBD1

DNA: TGTGCCAGTAGTATAGCTAGCGGAAGCACAGATACGCAGTATTTT
CDR3: CASSIASGSTDTQYF
size: NA
J: TRBJ2-3
V: TRBV19
D: TRBD2

DNA: TGTGCCAGCAGTTTTAACAGGCGGACTTCCTACAATGAGCAGTTCTTC
CDR3: CASSFNRRTSYNEQFF
size: NA
J: TRBJ2-1
V: TRBV28
D: NA

DNA: TGTGCCAGCAAACTCCCCGGGGCCGAGGTTAATGAGCAGTTCTTC
CDR3: CASKLPGAEVNEQFF
size: NA
J: TRBJ2-1
V: TRBV2
D: NA

DNA: TGTGCCAGCCGGGACAGGGGGGGGCAGCCCCAGCATTTT
CDR3: CASRDRGGQPQHF
size: NA
J: TRBJ1-5
V: TRBV6-1
D: TRBD1

DNA: TGTGCCAGTAGTGCCCTTCCGGGGCAGAACACTGAAGCTTTCTTT
CDR3: CASSALPGQNTEAFF
size: NA
J: TRBJ1-1
V: TRBV19
D: NA

DNA: TGTGCCAGCTCACCTCTGCCGGGACGACTCTCTGGGGCCAACGTCCTGACTTTC
CDR3: CASSPLPGRLSGANVLTF
size: NA
J: TRBJ2-6
V: TRBV18
D: NA

DNA: TGTGCCAGCAGCTTAGTCACCGGGGAGCTGTTTTTT
CDR3: CASSLVTGELFF
size: NA
J: TRBJ2-2
V: TRBV11-1
D: NA

DNA: TGTGCCAGCAGCTTTTCCGGGACAGGGAAGGCTGAAGCTTTCTTT
CDR3: CASSFSGTGKAEAFF
size: NA
J: TRBJ1-1
V: TRBV19
D: TRBD1